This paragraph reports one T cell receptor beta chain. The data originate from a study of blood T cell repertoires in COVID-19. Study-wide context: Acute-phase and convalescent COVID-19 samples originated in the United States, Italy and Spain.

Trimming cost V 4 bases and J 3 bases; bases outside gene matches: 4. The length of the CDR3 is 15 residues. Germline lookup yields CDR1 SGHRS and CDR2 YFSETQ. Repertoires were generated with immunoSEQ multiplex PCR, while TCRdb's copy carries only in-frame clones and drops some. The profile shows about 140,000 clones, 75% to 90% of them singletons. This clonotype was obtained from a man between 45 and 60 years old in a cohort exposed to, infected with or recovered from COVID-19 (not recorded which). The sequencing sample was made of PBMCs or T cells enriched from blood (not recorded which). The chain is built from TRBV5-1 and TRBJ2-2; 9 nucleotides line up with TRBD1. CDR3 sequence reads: CASSPRTGDTGELFF. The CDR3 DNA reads TGCGCCAGCAGCCCCCGGACAGGGGACACCGGGGAGCTGTTTTTT.